This T cell receptor (beta chain) derives from a study of Tregs in tolerant kidney transplant recipients. Points from the study as a whole: No direct test of biological reproducibility was done here.

On this clone itself: Its antigen is unidentified.

Method: immunoSEQ multiplex PCR; TCRdb's copy keeps in-frame clones and lacks some. Of over 55,000 clones listed, around four fifths were seen once; the top ten hold around 5.2%. Looked up from germline, CDR1 is MRHNA and CDR2 is SNTAGT. The CDR3 sequence is 13 residues long. V was clipped by 4 bases and J by 0 bases, with 5 bases between them. The sequence was obtained from a human donor in good health. The rearrangement links TRBV6-4 to TRBJ2-3; unclear D gene. Material: CD4+ T cells from blood. CDR3 amino acids: CASSVDSTDTQYF. The CDR3 coding sequence is TGTGCCAGCAGTGTAGATAGCACAGATACGCAGTATTTT.